Shown below are 12 T cell receptor beta chains from a single sample sequenced in a study of breast tumors, draining lymph nodes, adjacent tissues. One entry per CDR3 protein results from TCRdb running MiXCR on the multiplex PCR reads. There are tens of thousands of distinct CDR3 sequences in the sample; less than 60% occur only once, and roughly 20% lies in the top ten. Sequencing was performed on breast tumor tissue. The receptor source for this set is a female donor with breast cancer. Some clones in this sample may be carry-over from other donors' samples.

The count of this clonotype is one. The genes are TRBV2 and TRBJ1-2; 7 nucleotides agree with TRBD1. This CDR3 is 14 amino acids long. The ends lost 7 bases at V and 7 bases at J; junction bases unmatched: 12. From germline, CDR1 is SNHLY and CDR2 FYNNEI. The CDR3 DNA is TGTGCCAGCACCCAGGGGGGCGAAGGACCTGGCTACACCTTC. As protein: CASTQGGEGPGYTF.

The chain recombines TRBV5-1 with TRBJ2-7; 12 bases are a match to TRBD2. Germline V lookup: CDR1 SGHRS, CDR2 YFSETQ. This CDR3 is built from 18 residues. Trimming took 1 base from V and 0 from J; bases not matched to a gene: 8. The CDR3 region has the DNA TGCGCCAGCAGCTTGTATACTAGCGGGGGGTACAGCTCCTACGAGCAGTACTTC. This translates into CASSLYTSGGYSSYEQYF.

This clonotype was observed many times. The V call is TRBV29-1, the J call TRBJ1-4, with TRBD1 matching 8 bases. Per the germline V gene, CDR1 is SQVTM and CDR2 is ANQGSEA. This CDR3 is 15 amino acids long. J lost 7 bases, V lost 1 base, and 8 bases had no gene match. The CDR3 sequence: CSVEVWDGTGEKLFF. The CDR3 nucleotides read TGCAGCGTTGAAGTTTGGGACGGGACAGGTGAAAAACTGTTTTTT. Based on the CDR3 plus reference TRBV29-1 and TRBJ1-4, the full variable domain is SAVISQKPSRDICQRGTSLTIQCQVDSQVTMMFWYRQQPGQSLTLIATANQGSEATYESGFVIDKFPISRPNLTFSTLTVSNMSPEDSSIYLCSVEVWDGTGEKLFFGSGTQLSVL.

This chain joins TRBV11-2 and TRBJ1-2; 10 bases map to TRBD1. The CDR3 loop spans 18 amino acids. Germline values: CDR1 SGHAT, CDR2 FQNNGV. The trim removed 4 bases at V and 1 base at J, leaving 12 bases unmatched. CDR3 residues: CASSSGTGAVRFNYGYTF. The CDR3 DNA reads TGTGCCAGCAGCTCGGGGACAGGGGCGGTTCGTTTTAACTATGGCTACACCTTC. The full variable domain, in which reference TRBV11-2 and TRBJ1-2 provide the parts outside the CDR3, is EAGVAQSPRYKIIEKRQSVAFWCNPISGHATLYWYQQILGQGPKLLIQFQNNGVVDDSQLPKDRFSAERLKGVDSTLKIQPAKLEDSAVYLCASSSGTGAVRFNYGYTFGSGTRLTVV.

This clonotype was counted ten times or more. The rearrangement joins TRBV12-3 or TRBV12-4 to TRBJ1-4, with 10 bases aligning to TRBD1. The CDR3 consists of 14 residues. The V gene end was trimmed by 7 bases and the J gene end by 6 bases; junction bases not matched to a gene: 5. As DNA, the CDR3 is TGTGCCAGCACCCCAGGGACAGGGGATGAAAAACTGTTTTTT. Amino acid sequence: CASTPGTGDEKLFF.

This clonotype was seen a handful of times. This sequence joins TRBV20-1 and TRBJ1-4; D is possibly TRBD1 (6 bases). Trimming removed 4 bases at V and 1 base at J, with 13 bases between. CDR1 DFQATT and CDR2 SNEGSKA come from the germline V gene (reference sequence). This CDR3 is 15 amino acids long. CDR3 coding DNA: TGCAGTGCTACTACAGGGTGGGGAACTAATGAAAAACTGTTTTTT. This codes for CSATTGWGTNEKLFF.

This clonotype appeared a single time. V and J are TRBV20-1 and TRBJ1-2; maybe TRBD1 (5 bases). Germline assignment: CDR1 DFQATT and CDR2 SNEGSKA (reference sequence). This CDR3 is built from 12 residues. V was pared by 0 bases and J by 4 bases, with 6 bases between. The CDR3 DNA follows: TGCAGTGCTAGAGACAGGGCCTATGGCTACACCTTC. It codes for CSARDRAYGYTF.

The table lists this clonotype with many counts. The chain combines TRBV13 with TRBJ1-1; the match to TRBD1 covers 7 bases. The length of the CDR3 is 15 residues. Germline CDR1 is PRHDT and CDR2 is FYEKMQ (reference sequence). The junction had 7 bases not matched to a gene; V was cut back by 2 bases and J by 4 bases. The CDR3 region has the DNA TGTGCCAGCAGCTTACCCGACAGGGCGTCCACTGAAGCTTTCTTT. Its protein product is CASSLPDRASTEAFF.

The rearrangement links TRBV20-1 to TRBJ2-3; D possibly uses TRBD1 or TRBD2 (5 bases each). This CDR3 spans 12 amino acids. CDR1 is DFQATT and CDR2 is SNEGSKA in the germline V gene (reference sequence). The chain's CDR3 is CSPGTGSDTQYF. As DNA, the CDR3 is TGCAGCCCCGGGACGGGTTCAGATACGCAGTATTTT.

Regarding this clonotype: A much more abundant neighbour one base away suggests this may be a read error. The conserved phenylalanine or tryptophan is not found at the CDR3 terminus, so this likely reflects a read error. The J gene is TRBJ2-3, the V gene TRBV6-2 or TRBV6-3; no reliable D call. Trimming stripped 5 bases from V and 0 bases from J, with 9 bases between. CDR3 length: 14 residues. CDR1 is MNHEY and CDR2 is SVGEGT in the germline V gene. The CDR3 bases are TGTGCCAGCAGTCTCCAGGAGAGCACAGATACGCAGTATCTT. Translating gives CASSLQESTDTQYL.

The V call is TRBV19, the J call TRBJ1-4; TRBD1 might be the D (6 bases). Germline CDR1 LNHDA, CDR2 SQIVND (reference sequence). The CDR3 is 16 amino acids. V was cut by 7 bases and J by 0 bases, with 15 bases left in between. The CDR3 here is CASTAPGQATNEKLFF. The CDR3, as DNA: TGTGCCAGTACCGCCCCGGGACAAGCAACTAATGAAAAACTGTTTTTT.

V gene TRBV9 combines with J gene TRBJ1-4, with D maybe TRBD1 (5 bases). V shed 5 bases and J shed 9 bases, with 14 bases lying between them. This CDR3 spans 13 amino acids. The germline V gene encodes CDR1 SGDLS and CDR2 YYNGEE. CDR3 coding DNA: TGTGCCAGCAGTGGAGACCAGGGCCAAAAACTGTTTTTT. Amino acid sequence: CASSGDQGQKLFF. The full variable domain, rest sourced from reference TRBV9 and TRBJ1-4, is DSGVTQTPKHLITATGQRVTLRCSPRSGDLSVYWYQQSLDQGLQFLIQYYNGEERAKGNILERFSAQQFPDLHSELNLSSLELGDSALYFCASSGDQGQKLFFGSGTQLSVL.